Listed here are 19 T cell receptor beta chains from one sample, sequenced in a study of cytomegalovirus exposure and HLA in healthy donors. Some clones are missing from TCRdb's copy, which holds only in-frame ones; the method was immunoSEQ multiplex PCR. The sample includes 150,000 to 250,000 clones, around 83% seen only once; the top ten take around an eighth. The sample comprised PBMCs. All receptors come from a woman aged 25 to 39 in good health and CMV-seropositive.

The V gene is TRBV18, the J gene TRBJ2-7; D gene unclear. With 8 bases removed from V and 4 bases from J, the gap between germline ends came to 18 bases. Germline CDR1 KGHSH, CDR2 LQKENI. The CDR3 is 14 amino acids. CDR3 sequence (DNA): TGTGCCAGCGGCTCAGCGCGTAGTGAGTACGAGCAGTACTTC. Translated: CASGSARSEYEQYF.

The rearrangement joins TRBV29-1 to TRBJ2-2; TRBD1 matches at 8 bases. With 4 bases clipped from V and 6 bases from J, the junction kept 4 bases outside the gene matches. CDR3 size: 13 residues. Per germline, CDR1 SQVTM and CDR2 ANQGSEA. The CDR3 is CSVGAGGPGELFF. As DNA, the CDR3 is TGCAGCGTTGGTGCAGGGGGCCCCGGGGAGCTGTTTTTT.

The CDR3 DNA follows: TGTGCCAGCGCAAACAGGGCGGGGGCCAACGTCCTGACTTTC. This translates into CASANRAGANVLTF. This rearrangement joins TRBV2 to TRBJ2-6, with a possible D match to TRBD1 (6 bases). The V end lost 8 bases, the J end lost 4 bases, and 12 bases lay between the germline ends. The CDR3 length is 14 residues. Germline V CDR1 and CDR2: SNHLY, FYNNEI.

This clone occurred a few times. The chain couples TRBV30 to TRBJ2-7, with D uncertain. CDR1 and CDR2 from the germline V gene are GTSNPN and SVGIG (reference sequence). Trimming took 0 bases from V and 6 from J, leaving 6 bases between them. The CDR3 consists of 11 residues. The CDR3 nucleotides are TGTGCCTGGAGTGTAGGCGGCGAGCAGTACTTC. This encodes CAWSVGGEQYF.

The rearrangement links TRBV28 to TRBJ1-2, with D possibly TRBD1 on 5 matching bases. The CDR3 runs 12 residues. V lost 10 bases and J 4 bases, leaving 13 bases between the germline ends. CDR1 is MDHEN, CDR2 SYDVKM, per germline. The CDR3 protein is CATLRGGYGYTF. The DNA for the CDR3 is TGTGCCACTTTAAGGGGAGGCTATGGCTACACCTTC.

V usage is TRBV28 and J usage is TRBJ1-5; 7 bases map to TRBD1. The CDR3 is 13 residues long. Per germline, CDR1 MDHEN and CDR2 SYDVKM. The junction had 4 bases not matched to a gene; V was cut back by 8 bases and J by 3 bases. CDR3 residues: CASRQGNNQPQHF. CDR3 DNA: TGTGCCAGCCGACAGGGAAACAATCAGCCCCAGCATTTT.

The chain carries TRBV25-1 and TRBJ1-3, with a weak D call TRBD1 (6 bases). V was shortened by 3 bases and J by 0 bases, with 9 bases between the two germline ends. In germline, CDR1 is MGHDK, CDR2 SYGVNS. This CDR3 region has 15 residues. For the CDR3, the DNA is TGTGCCAGCAGTGACACACAGGGCTCTGGAAACACCATATATTTT. The encoded protein is CASSDTQGSGNTIYF. Based on the CDR3 plus reference TRBV25-1 and TRBJ1-3, the full variable domain is EADIYQTPRYLVIGTGKKITLECSQTMGHDKMYWYQQDPGMELHLIHYSYGVNSTEKGDLSSESTVSRIRTEHFPLTLESARPSHTSQYLCASSDTQGSGNTIYFGEGSWLTVV.

The V and J genes are TRBV5-1 and TRBJ2-5, with 12 bases that match TRBD2. This CDR3 spans 16 amino acids. The ends lost 0 bases at V and 6 bases at J; junction bases unmatched: 6. Germline V gene data show CDR1 as SGHRS and CDR2 as YFSETQ. The CDR3 loop reads CASSLVWTSGMKTQYF. CDR3 DNA sequence: TGCGCCAGCAGCTTGGTTTGGACTAGCGGGATGAAGACCCAGTACTTC.

This chain connects TRBV28 to TRBJ2-1; 9 bases map to TRBD1. Germline loops: CDR1 MDHEN, CDR2 SYDVKM. The CDR3 is made up of 21 amino acids. V shed 2 bases, J shed 5 bases, and the junction held 22 bases outside the gene matches. The chain's CDR3 is CASSLKSRTTGGKPTNNEQFF. The DNA of the CDR3 is TGTGCCAGCAGTTTAAAGAGCCGAACGACAGGGGGGAAACCCACCAACAATGAGCAGTTCTTC.

The CDR3 DNA reads as TGTGCCACCATGACGGTCGAGGTTGATGGCTACACCTTC. As protein: CATMTVEVDGYTF. This chain joins TRBV6-5 and TRBJ1-2; no reliable D call. The V and J ends lost 10 bases and 6 bases respectively, with 18 bases between them. CDR3 length equals 13 residues. From germline, CDR1 is MNHEY and CDR2 SVGAGI.

This clone has a single count. V is TRBV10-3 and J is TRBJ1-5; D uncertain. The CDR3 loop spans 14 amino acids. V lost 4 bases and J 2 bases, leaving 9 bases between the germline ends. CDR1 and CDR2 from the germline V gene are ENHRY and SYGVKD. In nucleotides, the CDR3 is TGTGCCATCAGTGTTGGAGATGGCAATCAGCCCCAGCATTTT. Its translation: CAISVGDGNQPQHF.

The chain employs TRBV19 and TRBJ1-2, with 10 positions matching TRBD1. V shed 5 bases and J 6 bases; nucleotides not matched to a gene: 6. Germline V lookup: CDR1 LNHDA, CDR2 SQIVND (reference sequence). This CDR3 region has 14 residues. The DNA of the CDR3 is TGTGCCAGTAGTGAGCCGGGACAGGGGAATGGCTACACCTTC. Translating gives CASSEPGQGNGYTF.

The CDR3 bases are TGTGCCACCAGCAGAGCGAGTGAGGTTGAAGCTTTCTTT. Its translation is CATSRASEVEAFF. V and J are TRBV15 and TRBJ1-1; D is ambiguous. Between the trimmed V and J ends, which lost 1 base and 7 bases, there was a span of 10 bases. This CDR3 spans 13 amino acids. CDR1 is LNHNV and CDR2 is YYDKDF in the germline V gene (reference sequence).

The V call is TRBV27, the J call TRBJ2-7, with 13 nucleotides matching TRBD2. The V segment lost 1 base and the J segment 5 bases; nucleotides outside the gene matches: 23. The CDR3 contains 22 residues. In germline, CDR1 is MNHEY, CDR2 SMNVEV (reference sequence). CDR3 in DNA: TGTGCCAGCAGTTTATGGGGAGGCCCAACGGGACTAGCGGGAAGGAACAGGAACGAGCAGTACTTC. Amino acid sequence: CASSLWGGPTGLAGRNRNEQYF.

This chain joins TRBV7-6 and TRBJ2-1; D perhaps matches TRBD2 (6 bases). Trimming stripped 2 bases from V and 2 bases from J, with 10 bases between. The CDR3 extends over 15 amino acids. Germline CDR1 reads SGHVS; CDR2 reads FNYEAQ. The CDR3 nucleotides are TGTGCCAGCAGCTTAAATAGCGGTCCCTACAATGAGCAGTTCTTC. Residues: CASSLNSGPYNEQFF.

V is TRBV4-1 and J is TRBJ2-4, with 7 bases fitting TRBD2. Germline CDR1 reads MGHRA; CDR2 reads YSYEKL. The CDR3 runs 14 residues. Losses at the gene ends were 1 base for V and 5 bases for J; bases not matched to a gene: 2. The chain's CDR3 is CASSQASGENIQYF. CDR3 coding DNA: TGCGCCAGCAGCCAAGCTAGCGGCGAAAACATTCAGTACTTC.

The chain recombines TRBV5-4 with TRBJ1-4; D may be TRBD1 (6 bases). Trimming left V 3 bases short and J 4 bases short, with 22 bases between. Looked up from germline, CDR1 is SGHNT and CDR2 is YYREEE (reference sequence). The CDR3 has 18 residues. The CDR3 spells CASSSTPGHLLVNEKLFF. DNA for the CDR3: TGTGCCAGCAGCTCAACGCCGGGACACCTACTCGTTAATGAAAAACTGTTTTTT.

This chain uses TRBV6-4 with TRBJ2-3; the match to TRBD2 covers 8 bases. The junction had 9 bases not matched to a gene; V was cut back by 2 bases and J by 5 bases. The V gene's germline CDR1 is MRHNA and CDR2 SNTAGT. This CDR3 contains 16 residues. The CDR3 sequence: CASSDMAGGVIDTQYF. Here the CDR3 DNA reads TGTGCCAGCAGTGACATGGCGGGAGGCGTTATAGATACGCAGTATTTT.

The chain joins TRBV5-6 to TRBJ2-7; unclear D gene. Trimming took 4 bases from V and 1 from J, leaving 21 bases between them. Germline-derived CDR1 and CDR2 are SGHDT and YYEEEE. The CDR3 contains 17 residues. In DNA form, the CDR3 reads TGTGCCAGCAGCCCGATTTTGACACCTCCCTGGTCCTACGAGCAGTACTTC. Translated, it gives CASSPILTPPWSYEQYF.